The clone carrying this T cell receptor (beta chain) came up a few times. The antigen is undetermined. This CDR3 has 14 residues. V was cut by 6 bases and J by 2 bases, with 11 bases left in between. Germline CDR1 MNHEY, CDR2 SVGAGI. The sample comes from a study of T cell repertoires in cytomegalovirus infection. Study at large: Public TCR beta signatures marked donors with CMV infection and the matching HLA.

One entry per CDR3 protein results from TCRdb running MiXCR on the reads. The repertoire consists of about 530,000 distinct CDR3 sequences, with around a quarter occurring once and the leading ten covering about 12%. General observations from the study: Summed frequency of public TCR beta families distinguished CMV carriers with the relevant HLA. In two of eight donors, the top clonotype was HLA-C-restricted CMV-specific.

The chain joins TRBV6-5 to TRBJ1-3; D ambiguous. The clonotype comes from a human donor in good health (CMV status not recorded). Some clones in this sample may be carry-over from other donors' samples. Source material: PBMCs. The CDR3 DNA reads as TGTGCCAGCAGGGGGATTGGGGCTGGAAACACCATATATTTT. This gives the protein CASRGIGAGNTIYF.